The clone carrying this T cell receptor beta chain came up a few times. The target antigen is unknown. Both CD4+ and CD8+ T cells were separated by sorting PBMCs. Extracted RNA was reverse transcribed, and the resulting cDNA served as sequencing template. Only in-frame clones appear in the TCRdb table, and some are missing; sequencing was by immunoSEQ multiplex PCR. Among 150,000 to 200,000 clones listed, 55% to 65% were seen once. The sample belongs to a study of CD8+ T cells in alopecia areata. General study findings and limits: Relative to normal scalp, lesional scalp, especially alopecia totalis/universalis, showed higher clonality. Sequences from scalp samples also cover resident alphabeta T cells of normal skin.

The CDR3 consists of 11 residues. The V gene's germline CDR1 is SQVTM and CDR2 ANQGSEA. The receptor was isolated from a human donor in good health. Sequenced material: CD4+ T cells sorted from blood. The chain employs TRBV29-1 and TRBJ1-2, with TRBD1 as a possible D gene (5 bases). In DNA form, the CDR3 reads TGCAGTTCACAGGAGAACTATGGCTACACCTTC. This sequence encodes CSSQENYGYTF.